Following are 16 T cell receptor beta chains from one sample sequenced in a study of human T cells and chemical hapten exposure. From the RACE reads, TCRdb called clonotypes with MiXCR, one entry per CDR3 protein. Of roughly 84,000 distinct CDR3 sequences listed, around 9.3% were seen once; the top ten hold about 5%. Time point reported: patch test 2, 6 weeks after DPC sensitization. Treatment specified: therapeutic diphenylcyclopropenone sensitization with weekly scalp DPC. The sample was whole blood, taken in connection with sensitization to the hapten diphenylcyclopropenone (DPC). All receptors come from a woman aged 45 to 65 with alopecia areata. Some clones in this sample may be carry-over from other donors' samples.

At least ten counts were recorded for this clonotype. Written as DNA, the CDR3 is TGTGCCAGCAGGACGGGGGGGAAAGAGACCCAGTACTTC. Its translation is CASRTGGKETQYF. The rearrangement uses TRBV5-4 and TRBJ2-5; TRBD2 agrees at 8 bases. The V segment lost 5 bases and the J segment 3 bases; nucleotides outside the gene matches: 3. This CDR3 has 13 residues. CDR1 and CDR2 from the germline V gene are SGHNT and YYREEE (reference sequence).

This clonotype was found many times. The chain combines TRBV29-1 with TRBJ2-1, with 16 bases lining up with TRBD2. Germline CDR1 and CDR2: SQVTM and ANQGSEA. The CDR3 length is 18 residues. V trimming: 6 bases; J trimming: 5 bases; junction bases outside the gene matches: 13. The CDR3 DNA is TGCAGCGTCGCTATACCGGGACTAGCGGGAGGGCGGGACAATGAGCAGTTCTTC. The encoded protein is CSVAIPGLAGGRDNEQFF.

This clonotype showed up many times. This CDR3 is CASRSMDEKLFF. CDR3 bases: TGTGCCAGTAGGTCAATGGATGAAAAACTGTTTTTT. The chain couples TRBV19 to TRBJ1-4; D gene ambiguous. Trimming took 6 bases from V and 6 from J, leaving 8 bases between them. The CDR3 sequence is 12 residues long. CDR1 LNHDA and CDR2 SQIVND come from the germline V gene (reference sequence).

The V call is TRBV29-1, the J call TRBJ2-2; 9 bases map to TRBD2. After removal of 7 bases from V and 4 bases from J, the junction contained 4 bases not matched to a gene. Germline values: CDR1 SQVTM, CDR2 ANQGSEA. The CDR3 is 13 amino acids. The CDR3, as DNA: TGCAGCGGCTGGCGGGGGGGCACCGGGGAGCTGTTTTTT. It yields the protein CSGWRGGTGELFF.

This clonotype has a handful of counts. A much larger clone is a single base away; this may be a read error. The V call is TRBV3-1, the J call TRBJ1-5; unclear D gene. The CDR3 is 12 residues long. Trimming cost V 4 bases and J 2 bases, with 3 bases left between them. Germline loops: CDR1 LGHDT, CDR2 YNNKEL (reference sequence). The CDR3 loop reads CASSRGNQPQHF. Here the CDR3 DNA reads TGTGCCAGCAGCCGGGGCAATCAGCCCCAGCATTTT.

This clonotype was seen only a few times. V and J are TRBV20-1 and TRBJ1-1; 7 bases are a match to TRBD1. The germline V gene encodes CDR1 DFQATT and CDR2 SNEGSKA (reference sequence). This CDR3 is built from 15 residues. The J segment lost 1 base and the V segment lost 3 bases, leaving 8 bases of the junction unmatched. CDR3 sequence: CSARERGRGNTEAFF. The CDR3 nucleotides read TGCAGTGCTAGGGAGAGGGGGCGCGGGAACACTGAAGCTTTCTTT.

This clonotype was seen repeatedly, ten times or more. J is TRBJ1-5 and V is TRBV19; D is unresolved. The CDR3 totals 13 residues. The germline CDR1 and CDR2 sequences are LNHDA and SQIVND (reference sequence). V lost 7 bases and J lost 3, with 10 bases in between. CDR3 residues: CASTRRDNQPQHF. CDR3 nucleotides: TGTGCCAGTACCCGCCGGGACAATCAGCCCCAGCATTTT.

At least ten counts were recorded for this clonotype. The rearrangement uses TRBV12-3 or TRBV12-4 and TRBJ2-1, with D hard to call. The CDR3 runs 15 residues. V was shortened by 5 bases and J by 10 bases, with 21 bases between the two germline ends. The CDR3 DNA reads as TGTGCCAGCAGTCCCCCCGTTGGGTCTTCAAGAGAGCAGTTCTTC. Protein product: CASSPPVGSSREQFF.

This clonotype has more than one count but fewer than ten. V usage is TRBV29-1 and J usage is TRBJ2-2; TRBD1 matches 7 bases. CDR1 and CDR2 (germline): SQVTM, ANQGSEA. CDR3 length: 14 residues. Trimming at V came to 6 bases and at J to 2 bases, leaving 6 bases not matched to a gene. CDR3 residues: CSVIGTANTGELFF. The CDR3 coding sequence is TGCAGCGTCATCGGGACAGCCAACACCGGGGAGCTGTTTTTT.

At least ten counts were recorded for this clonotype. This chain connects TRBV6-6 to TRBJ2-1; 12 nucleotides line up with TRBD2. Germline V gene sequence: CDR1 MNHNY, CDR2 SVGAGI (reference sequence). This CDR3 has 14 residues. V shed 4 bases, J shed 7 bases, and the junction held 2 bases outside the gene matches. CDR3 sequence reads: CASSSSGRGNEQFF. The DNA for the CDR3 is TGTGCCAGCAGTTCTAGCGGGAGGGGGAATGAGCAGTTCTTC.

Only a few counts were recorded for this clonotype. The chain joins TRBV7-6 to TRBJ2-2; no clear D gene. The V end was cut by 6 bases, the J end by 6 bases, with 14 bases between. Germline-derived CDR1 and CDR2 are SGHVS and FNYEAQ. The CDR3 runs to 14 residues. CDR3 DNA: TGTGCCAGCAGTCGAGACTCCCAATCCGGGGAGCTGTTTTTT. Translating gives CASSRDSQSGELFF.

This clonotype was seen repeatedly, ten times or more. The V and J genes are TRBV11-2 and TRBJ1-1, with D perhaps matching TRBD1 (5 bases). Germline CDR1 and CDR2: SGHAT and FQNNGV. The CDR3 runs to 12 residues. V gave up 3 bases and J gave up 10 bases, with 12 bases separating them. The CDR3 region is CASSFPGLGAFF. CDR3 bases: TGTGCCAGCAGCTTCCCAGGGCTGGGAGCTTTCTTT.

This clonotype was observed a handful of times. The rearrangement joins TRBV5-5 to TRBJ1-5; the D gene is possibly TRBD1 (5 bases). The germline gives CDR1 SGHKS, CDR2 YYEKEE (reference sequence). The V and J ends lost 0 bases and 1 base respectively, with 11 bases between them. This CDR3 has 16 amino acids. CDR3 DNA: TGTGCCAGCAGCTTGGGAGGGGAAAGGAGCAATCAGCCCCAGCATTTT. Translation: CASSLGGERSNQPQHF.

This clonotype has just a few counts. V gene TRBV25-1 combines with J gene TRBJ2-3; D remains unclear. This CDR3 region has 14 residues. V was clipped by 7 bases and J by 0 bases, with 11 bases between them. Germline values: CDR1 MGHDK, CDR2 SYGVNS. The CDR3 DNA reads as TGTGCCAGCACCGAAAAAAGGAGCACAGATACGCAGTATTTT. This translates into CASTEKRSTDTQYF.

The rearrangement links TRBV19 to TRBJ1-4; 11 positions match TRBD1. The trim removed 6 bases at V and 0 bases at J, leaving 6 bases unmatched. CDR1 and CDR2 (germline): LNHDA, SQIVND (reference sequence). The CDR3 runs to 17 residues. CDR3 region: CASSTDRGRATNEKLFF. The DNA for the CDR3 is TGTGCCAGTAGCACGGACAGGGGGCGGGCAACTAATGAAAAACTGTTTTTT.

This CDR3 reads CASSSFNRGGNEQFF. CDR3 nucleotides: TGTGCCAGCAGCTCATTTAACAGGGGCGGCAATGAGCAGTTCTTC. This chain links TRBV5-4 with TRBJ2-1; 7 bases map to TRBD1. Germline V gene sequence: CDR1 SGHNT, CDR2 YYREEE (reference sequence). The CDR3 totals 15 residues. The V gene end was trimmed by 3 bases and the J gene end by 6 bases; junction bases not matched to a gene: 9.